This passage covers 29 T cell receptor beta chains from one sample sequenced in a study of blood T cell repertoires in COVID-19. The data were produced by immunoSEQ multiplex PCR, yet TCRdb's version contains in-frame clones alone and is incomplete. The sample has under 65,000 clones, 81% seen once. Sequencing used peripheral blood. The receptors shown here come from a woman aged 60-75 years with acute or convalescent COVID-19.

This clone appeared once. The V call is TRBV19, the J call TRBJ1-3; 7 bases align to TRBD1. This CDR3 comprises 15 residues. Trimming cost V 4 bases and J 4 bases; bases outside gene matches: 7. CDR1 LNHDA and CDR2 SQIVND come from the germline V gene (reference sequence). CDR3 loop: CASSTRQGRGNTIYF. CDR3 DNA sequence: TGTGCCAGTAGTACCCGACAGGGCAGGGGAAACACCATATATTTT.

The rearrangement joins TRBV6-1 to TRBJ1-6; D remains ambiguous. The germline gives CDR1 MNHNS, CDR2 SASEGT. There are 14 residues in the CDR3. The germline V and J ends were trimmed by 1 base and 7 bases, with 8 bases remaining between them. The CDR3 coding sequence is TGTGCCAGCAGTGAAGGGTTCAGGAATTCACCCCTCCACTTT. Protein sequence: CASSEGFRNSPLHF.

The chain combines TRBV24-1 with TRBJ2-7; a weak D match, TRBD1 (5 bases). This CDR3 is 16 amino acids long. The ends were cut back, 3 bases at V and 3 bases at J, with 17 bases in the middle. Germline V gives CDR1 KGHDR, CDR2 SFDVKD. The chain's CDR3 is CATSDRTNTYLYEQYF. The DNA of the CDR3 is TGTGCCACCAGTGATCGGACAAATACCTACCTCTACGAGCAGTACTTC.

The chain uses TRBV10-3 and TRBJ2-1; TRBD1 matches 8 bases. The CDR3 has 15 residues. V lost 6 bases, J lost 5 bases, and 9 bases stayed unmatched. CDR1 is ENHRY, CDR2 SYGVKD, per germline. Written as DNA, the CDR3 is TGTGCCATCAGACCGGACAGGGCCTTCAACAATGAGCAGTTCTTC. Amino acid sequence: CAIRPDRAFNNEQFF.

The V call is TRBV13, the J call TRBJ1-1, with D uncertain. Trimming took off 5 bases at V and 1 base at J, with 8 bases between the two ends. Germline CDR1 reads PRHDT; CDR2 reads FYEKMQ (reference sequence). The CDR3 runs to 13 residues. Written as DNA, the CDR3 is TGTGCCAGCAGCCGCGTCGGGAACACTGAAGCTTTCTTT. This sequence encodes CASSRVGNTEAFF.

V gene TRBV9 combines with J gene TRBJ1-4; no clear D. There are 14 residues in the CDR3. Per germline, CDR1 SGDLS and CDR2 YYNGEE. Trimming removed 0 bases at V and 7 bases at J, with 10 bases between. CDR3 coding DNA: TGTGCCAGCAGCGTAGGGTCCAGCGGTGAAAAACTGTTTTTT. Amino acid sequence: CASSVGSSGEKLFF. Combining the CDR3 with reference TRBV9 and TRBJ1-4 gives the whole variable domain DSGVTQTPKHLITATGQRVTLRCSPRSGDLSVYWYQQSLDQGLQFLIQYYNGEERAKGNILERFSAQQFPDLHSELNLSSLELGDSALYFCASSVGSSGEKLFFGSGTQLSVL.

The rearrangement uses TRBV30 and TRBJ1-1; 7 bases match TRBD1. With V trimmed by 2 bases and J by 1 base, 10 bases remained unmatched. Germline CDR1 and CDR2: GTSNPN and SVGIG (reference sequence). CDR3 length: 16 amino acids. CDR3 in DNA: TGTGCCTGGAGTCGAAGGGACAGAAGACCGAACACTGAAGCTTTCTTT. Amino acid sequence: CAWSRRDRRPNTEAFF.

This clone was observed once. The CDR3: CASSLTGNTEAFF. DNA for the CDR3: TGTGCCAGCAGCCTGACAGGGAACACTGAAGCTTTCTTT. The chain carries TRBV5-6 and TRBJ1-1, with D perhaps matching TRBD1 (6 bases). CDR1 and CDR2 (germline): SGHDT, YYEEEE. Trimming removed 4 bases at V and 1 base at J, with 8 bases between. This CDR3 has 13 residues.

The chain carries TRBV9 and TRBJ2-3; 8 bases map to TRBD2. Trimming at V came to 3 bases and at J to 1 base, leaving 4 bases not matched to a gene. Germline values: CDR1 SGDLS, CDR2 YYNGEE. The CDR3 length is 15 residues. Here the CDR3 reads CASSETSGRTDTQYF. The CDR3 DNA is TGTGCCAGCAGCGAAACTAGCGGTCGCACAGATACGCAGTATTTT.

V and J are TRBV24-1 and TRBJ2-3, with 13 bases lining up with TRBD2. The CDR3 runs to 18 residues. Trimming at V came to 4 bases and at J to 1 base, leaving 7 bases not matched to a gene. CDR1 and CDR2 (germline): KGHDR, SFDVKD. The CDR3 coding sequence is TGTGCCACCAGTGACCGCAGGACTAGCGGGAGTGGCACAGATACGCAGTATTTT. The encoded protein is CATSDRRTSGSGTDTQYF.

J is TRBJ1-3 and V is TRBV29-1; D gene ambiguous. Germline V CDR1 and CDR2: SQVTM, ANQGSEA. The CDR3 length is 12 residues. Trimming removed 3 bases at V and 2 bases at J, with 5 bases between. This CDR3 reads CSVDQAGNTIYF. CDR3 nucleotides: TGCAGCGTTGACCAGGCTGGAAACACCATATATTTT.

The J gene is TRBJ2-3, the V gene TRBV6-1; possible D gene TRBD1, 6 bases. V was shortened by 3 bases and J by 0 bases, with 7 bases between the two germline ends. CDR3 length: 14 amino acids. Germline CDR1 and CDR2: MNHNS and SASEGT. The CDR3 sequence is CASSDQGSTDTQYF. CDR3 coding DNA: TGTGCCAGCAGTGATCAGGGGAGCACAGATACGCAGTATTTT.

This chain joins TRBV7-2 and TRBJ1-2; no firm D call. V lost 5 bases to trimming and J lost 4 bases, with 14 bases between them. The germline CDR1 and CDR2 sequences are SGHTA and FQGNSA. The CDR3 is 14 amino acids. CDR3 residues: CASSPYRHLYGYTF. The CDR3 DNA sequence: TGTGCCAGCAGCCCTTATCGACACCTCTATGGCTACACCTTC. The variable domain in full, completed from reference TRBV7-2 and TRBJ1-2, reads GAGVSQSPSNKVTEKGKDVELRCDPISGHTALYWYRQSLGQGLEFLIYFQGNSAPDKSGLPSDRFSAERTGGSVSTLTIQRTQQEDSAVYLCASSPYRHLYGYTFGSGTRLTVV.

V gene TRBV6-5 combines with J gene TRBJ2-3; 7 nucleotides align to TRBD2. Germline V gene lookup returns CDR1 MNHEY and CDR2 SVGAGI. The CDR3 spans 14 residues. Trimming took 10 bases from V and 5 from J; bases not matched to a gene: 12. CDR3 sequence reads: CATSSRLALDTQYF. CDR3 nucleotide sequence: TGTGCCACCTCGAGTCGACTAGCCTTAGATACGCAGTATTTT.

Written as DNA, the CDR3 is TGTGCCAGCAGCCTCGGACTAGCGGGCAATGAGCAGTTCTTC. Protein sequence: CASSLGLAGNEQFF. The rearrangement uses TRBV6-6 and TRBJ2-1, with 11 bases lining up with TRBD2. This CDR3 region has 14 residues. Germline V gene data show CDR1 as MNHNY and CDR2 as SVGAGI (reference sequence). The junction had 4 bases not matched to a gene; V was cut back by 6 bases and J by 6 bases.

The chain carries TRBV3-1 (or the pseudogene TRBV3-2) and TRBJ2-7, with 8 positions matching TRBD2. Germline-derived CDR1 and CDR2 are LGHDT and YNNKEL (reference sequence). The CDR3 sequence is 15 residues long. Germline trimming cut 1 base from V and 6 bases from J; bases unmatched to any gene: 8. The CDR3: CASSQVLSGSVEQYF. CDR3 bases: TGTGCCAGCAGCCAAGTGTTAAGCGGGAGTGTCGAGCAGTACTTC.

Concerning this clone itself: The same CDR3 arises from other DNA sequences in this sample as well. The rearrangement uses TRBV4-2 and TRBJ2-3; TRBD2 matches 10 bases. The CDR3 is made up of 16 amino acids. V lost 4 bases, J lost 1 base, and 5 bases stayed unmatched. Germline CDR1 LGHNA, CDR2 YNFKEQ. CDR3 protein: CASSLGTSGGTDTQYF. The DNA of the CDR3 is TGTGCCAGCAGCCTGGGAACTAGCGGGGGCACAGATACGCAGTATTTT.

This chain uses TRBV19 with TRBJ1-3; the D is unclear. This CDR3 is 13 amino acids long. Trimming took 5 bases from V and 4 from J, leaving 9 bases between them. Germline CDR1 is LNHDA and CDR2 is SQIVND (reference sequence). CDR3 loop: CASSLDFGNTIYF. Here the CDR3 DNA reads TGTGCCAGTAGTTTGGACTTCGGAAACACCATATATTTT.

The gene calls are TRBV27 and TRBJ1-2; no clear D gene. Trimming shortened V by 10 bases and J by 5 bases, and 11 bases separated the two germline ends. The CDR3 totals 11 residues. CDR1 is MNHEY, CDR2 SMNVEV, per germline (reference sequence). This chain's CDR3 is CATQAHYGYTF. The CDR3 coding sequence is TGTGCCACCCAGGCACATTATGGCTACACCTTC.

The CDR3 DNA reads TGCGCCAGCAGCCCTGGACAGCCATACTCCTACGAGCAGTACTTC. This encodes CASSPGQPYSYEQYF. V and J are TRBV5-1 and TRBJ2-7; maybe TRBD1 (6 bases). This CDR3 is 15 amino acids long. V was trimmed by 4 bases and J by 0 bases, leaving 14 bases between them. The germline V gene has CDR1 SGHRS and CDR2 YFSETQ.

The chain recombines TRBV23-1 with TRBJ2-5; the D is unclear. TRBV23-1 is recorded as an ORF, its role being uncertain. V lost 0 bases and J lost 4, with 12 bases in between. This CDR3 has 15 amino acids. Written as DNA, the CDR3 is TGCGCCAGCAGTCAATCGAGCGTGGTAGGAGAGACCCAGTACTTC. It is translated as CASSQSSVVGETQYF.

This rearrangement joins TRBV27 to TRBJ2-7; D is possibly TRBD1 (6 bases). The CDR3 sequence is 13 residues long. The V end was cut by 2 bases, the J end by 9 bases, with 14 bases between. CDR1 is MNHEY, CDR2 SMNVEV, per germline (reference sequence). Written as DNA, the CDR3 is TGTGCCAGCAGTTTACTGGGGGCCGGTACGCAGTACTTC. This translates into CASSLLGAGTQYF.

J is TRBJ1-1 and V is TRBV29-1; no definite D call. Germline V CDR1 and CDR2: SQVTM, ANQGSEA. Trimming removed 7 bases at V and 2 bases at J, with 11 bases between. This CDR3 is 12 amino acids long. CDR3 sequence: CSGFARNTEAFF. The CDR3 bases are TGCAGCGGATTCGCGCGAAACACTGAAGCTTTCTTT.

The genes are TRBV20-1 and TRBJ1-6; D is undetermined. V lost 0 bases to trimming and J lost 14 bases, with 8 bases between them. CDR1 is DFQATT, CDR2 SNEGSKA, per germline (reference sequence). The CDR3 consists of 11 residues. CDR3 sequence reads: CSARDERTLHF. As DNA, the CDR3 is TGCAGTGCTAGAGATGAGAGGACCCTCCACTTT.

The chain has TRBV29-1 and TRBJ2-1; the match to TRBD2 covers 12 bases. The germline V gene encodes CDR1 SQVTM and CDR2 ANQGSEA. This CDR3 is built from 14 residues. Losses at the gene ends were 6 bases for V and 10 bases for J; bases not matched to a gene: 10. This CDR3 reads CSVAGTSGPREQFF. CDR3 nucleotides: TGCAGCGTCGCCGGGACTAGCGGGCCAAGGGAGCAGTTCTTC.

The genes are TRBV30 and TRBJ2-7; possibly TRBD2 for D (6 bases). Germline values: CDR1 GTSNPN, CDR2 SVGIG (reference sequence). Trimming removed 4 bases from V and 2 bases from J, with 18 bases in between. This CDR3 is 15 amino acids long. CDR3 DNA sequence: TGTGCCTGGACCGGAGGGGCCCACTCTACCTACGAGCAGTACTTC. It specifies CAWTGGAHSTYEQYF.

This chain joins TRBV5-8 and TRBJ2-6; 9 bases are shared with TRBD1. The CDR3 loop spans 17 amino acids. V shed 4 bases, J shed 2 bases, and the junction held 7 bases outside the gene matches. Germline CDR1 and CDR2: SGHTS and YDEGEE. CDR3 region: CASSTVTGGAGANVLTF. Here the CDR3 DNA reads TGTGCCAGCAGCACCGTCACAGGGGGCGCTGGGGCCAACGTCCTGACTTTC.

The V gene is TRBV28, the J gene TRBJ1-2, with unresolved D. V lost 3 bases to trimming and J lost 4 bases, with 9 bases between them. Germline values: CDR1 MDHEN, CDR2 SYDVKM. The CDR3 spans 13 residues. CDR3 nucleotides: TGTGCCAGCAGTTTCGCGTTACTCTATGGCTACACCTTC. Protein: CASSFALLYGYTF.

The CDR3: CAWSGGSNQPQHF. The DNA of the CDR3 is TGTGCCTGGAGTGGAGGCAGCAATCAGCCCCAGCATTTT. This chain links TRBV30 with TRBJ1-5; no firm D call. Germline V gene sequence: CDR1 GTSNPN, CDR2 SVGIG (reference sequence). CDR3 length: 13 amino acids. V was pared by 1 base and J by 1 base, with 5 bases between.